One and the same sample provided the 18 T cell receptor beta chains below, sequenced in a study of blood T cell repertoires in COVID-19. Using immunoSEQ multiplex PCR, the repertoire was profiled, and TCRdb retains in-frame clones only, with some absent. This sample has nearly 7,000 clones, with approximately 88% found just once. The specimen was peripheral blood. All receptors derive from a human donor in a cohort sampled during active COVID-19.

This rearrangement joins TRBV24-1 to TRBJ1-4; the D gene is possibly TRBD1 (5 bases). Between the trimmed V and J ends, which lost 3 bases and 7 bases, there was a span of 14 bases. Per germline, CDR1 KGHDR and CDR2 SFDVKD. The CDR3 runs to 15 residues. CDR3 DNA: TGTGCCACCAGTGATGGAGGGACCGAGGCTGAAAAACTGTTTTTT. Translated: CATSDGGTEAEKLFF.

The chain recombines TRBV5-1 with TRBJ2-5; 9 bases fit TRBD1. This CDR3 spans 14 amino acids. V was pared by 4 bases and J by 2 bases, with 3 bases of the junction left unmatched. From germline, CDR1 is SGHRS and CDR2 YFSETQ. The CDR3 protein is CASSTGQGQETQYF. CDR3 DNA sequence: TGCGCCAGCAGCACCGGACAGGGGCAAGAGACCCAGTACTTC.

The V and J genes are TRBV18 and TRBJ2-7, with D possibly matching TRBD1 (6 bases). The CDR3 spans 14 residues. Per the germline V gene, CDR1 is KGHSH and CDR2 is LQKENI. Trimming shortened V by 2 bases and J by 3 bases, and 11 bases separated the two germline ends. CDR3 DNA: TGTGCCAGCTCACCAAAGACAGGCATCTACGAGCAGTACTTC. This translates into CASSPKTGIYEQYF.

Judged by abundance, this clone is large. V is TRBV12-3 or TRBV12-4 and J is TRBJ2-3, with 8 bases identical to TRBD1. The ends lost 6 bases at V and 1 base at J; junction bases unmatched: 0. The CDR3 has 13 residues. Written as DNA, the CDR3 is TGTGCCAGCAGGACAGGGGGCACAGATACGCAGTATTTT. Its translation is CASRTGGTDTQYF.

The rearrangement joins TRBV29-1 to TRBJ1-2, with a possible D match to TRBD1 (5 bases). V lost 7 bases and J 5 bases, leaving 26 bases between the germline ends. CDR3 length equals 16 residues. Per the germline V gene, CDR1 is SQVTM and CDR2 is ANQGSEA. The CDR3: CSGYGGGLIPGYGYTF. The CDR3 region has the DNA TGCAGCGGATATGGGGGGGGATTGATCCCAGGATATGGCTACACCTTC.

The V and J genes are TRBV5-1 and TRBJ2-5; no definite D call. This CDR3 comprises 12 residues. Trimming cost V 7 bases and J 0 bases, with 7 bases left between them. Germline CDR1 is SGHRS and CDR2 is YFSETQ. The CDR3 sequence is CASGQYQETQYF. CDR3 coding DNA: TGCGCCAGCGGCCAATACCAAGAGACCCAGTACTTC.

The chain carries TRBV7-8 and TRBJ1-2; 7 nucleotides match TRBD1. From germline, CDR1 is SGHVS and CDR2 FQNEAQ. Germline trimming cut 5 bases from V and 5 bases from J; bases unmatched to any gene: 8. CDR3 length equals 14 residues. Here the CDR3 reads CASSPRTGVYGYTF. The CDR3 nucleotides read TGTGCCAGCAGCCCCAGGACAGGAGTTTATGGCTACACCTTC. Full variable domain (missing parts from reference TRBV7-8 and TRBJ1-2): GAGVSQSPRYKVAKRGQDVALRCDPISGHVSLFWYQQALGQGPEFLTYFQNEAQLDKSGLPSDRFFAERPEGSVSTLKIQRTQQEDSAVYLCASSPRTGVYGYTFGSGTRLTVV.

The chain combines TRBV20-1 with TRBJ1-3; D call uncertain. Germline loops: CDR1 DFQATT, CDR2 SNEGSKA (reference sequence). Trimming cost V 3 bases and J 4 bases, with 4 bases left between them. CDR3 length: 11 amino acids. The CDR3 nucleotides are TGCAGTGCTAGTCTAGGAAACACCATATATTTT. It specifies CSASLGNTIYF.

The rearrangement links TRBV6-1 to TRBJ2-7; D remains unclear. The CDR3 is 17 amino acids. Trimming pared 1 base from V and 3 bases from J, leaving 19 bases between. Germline V gene lookup returns CDR1 MNHNS and CDR2 SASEGT. The CDR3 sequence is CASSEGYRGPYYYEQYF. Here the CDR3 DNA reads TGTGCCAGCAGTGAAGGGTACCGTGGCCCCTACTACTACGAGCAGTACTTC.

This chain connects TRBV15 to TRBJ1-2; D not certain. This CDR3 spans 11 amino acids. V lost 5 bases and J 3 bases, leaving 4 bases between the germline ends. In germline, CDR1 is LNHNV, CDR2 YYDKDF (reference sequence). The CDR3 sequence is CATSSYYGYTF. CDR3 DNA: TGTGCCACCAGCTCTTACTATGGCTACACCTTC.

This rearrangement joins TRBV29-1 to TRBJ1-6; D is ambiguous. This CDR3 region has 13 residues. CDR1 SQVTM and CDR2 ANQGSEA come from the germline V gene. Trimming removed 4 bases at V and 8 bases at J, with 12 bases between. This CDR3 reads CSVGYGRDSPLHF. The CDR3 region has the DNA TGCAGCGTTGGATACGGGCGGGATTCACCCCTCCACTTT.

The J gene is TRBJ2-3, the V gene TRBV5-5; 8 bases agree with TRBD2. J gave up 10 bases and V 0 bases, and 7 bases lay outside the gene matches. CDR3 length: 14 amino acids. Germline CDR1 is SGHKS and CDR2 is YYEKEE (reference sequence). The CDR3, as DNA: TGTGCCAGCAGCTTGGGGGGACTAGGGATGGCGCAGTATTTT. Residues: CASSLGGLGMAQYF.

This clone has only one observation. J is TRBJ2-1 and V is TRBV3-1 (or the pseudogene TRBV3-2); D might be TRBD2 (6 bases). CDR3 length: 15 residues. The ends were cut back, 4 bases at V and 1 base at J, with 11 bases in the middle. Per the germline V gene, CDR1 is LGHDT and CDR2 is YNNKEL (reference sequence). The CDR3 is CASSPLGGSYNEQFF. CDR3 DNA sequence: TGTGCCAGCAGCCCCCTTGGGGGGTCCTACAATGAGCAGTTCTTC.

The chain carries TRBV2 and TRBJ2-7, with D possibly matching TRBD1 (6 bases). V lost 10 bases, J lost 0 bases, and 16 bases lay in between. Looked up from germline, CDR1 is SNHLY and CDR2 is FYNNEI. This CDR3 is built from 14 residues. This chain's CDR3 is CATKDRPLSYEQYF. The CDR3 nucleotides are TGTGCCACCAAAGACAGGCCCCTCTCCTACGAGCAGTACTTC.

The chain employs TRBV29-1 and TRBJ2-2; 10 nucleotides align to TRBD2. V was pared by 3 bases and J by 6 bases, with 7 bases of the junction left unmatched. The CDR3 runs 15 residues. Germline assignment: CDR1 SQVTM and CDR2 ANQGSEA. CDR3 amino acids: CSVETSGFNSGELFF. The DNA of the CDR3 is TGCAGCGTTGAGACTAGCGGGTTCAATTCCGGGGAGCTGTTTTTT.

V usage is TRBV5-1 and J usage is TRBJ1-3; no firm D call. Germline V lookup: CDR1 SGHRS, CDR2 YFSETQ. The CDR3 runs 15 residues. The V end was cut by 5 bases, the J end by 2 bases, with 14 bases between. The CDR3 is CASRPPGSPGNTIYF. In DNA form, the CDR3 reads TGCGCCAGCAGACCGCCGGGGAGCCCTGGAAACACCATATATTTT. Filled out from reference TRBV5-1 and TRBJ1-3, the complete variable domain reads KAGVTQTPRYLIKTRGQQVTLSCSPISGHRSVSWYQQTPGQGLQFLFEYFSETQRNKGNFPGRFSGRQFSNSRSEMNVSTLELGDSALYLCASRPPGSPGNTIYFGEGSWLTVV.

V is TRBV3-1 (or the pseudogene TRBV3-2) and J is TRBJ2-7; 9 bases agree with TRBD2. The CDR3 sequence is 15 residues long. Unmatched junction bases numbered 3, after V lost 0 bases and J lost 3 bases. The germline V gene has CDR1 LGHDT and CDR2 YNNKEL (reference sequence). The CDR3 is CASSQDSSGDYEQYF. The CDR3 DNA follows: TGTGCCAGCAGCCAAGATTCTAGCGGGGACTACGAGCAGTACTTC.

This clone was observed a few times. This sequence joins TRBV4-1 and TRBJ2-7; weak D call: TRBD1 (6 bases). V was clipped by 2 bases and J by 2 bases, with 13 bases between them. The CDR3 is made up of 15 amino acids. CDR1 and CDR2 from the germline V gene are MGHRA and YSYEKL. The CDR3 reads CASSQQDRNAYEQYF. CDR3 coding DNA: TGCGCCAGCAGCCAACAAGACAGGAATGCCTACGAGCAGTACTTC.